Each of the 3 T cell receptor beta chains below was sequenced from the same sample in a study of blood T cell repertoires in COVID-19. The repertoire was sequenced with immunoSEQ multiplex PCR; TCRdb's copy has only in-frame clones and lacks some. The data contain approximately 140,000 clones, approximately 86% of them seen just once; the ten biggest clones take up almost 8.5%. Sequences were obtained from peripheral blood. The receptors were gathered from a woman aged 55-75 years with acute or convalescent COVID-19.

The genes are TRBV9 and TRBJ1-2; weak D call: TRBD1 (6 bases). Germline V gene sequence: CDR1 SGDLS, CDR2 YYNGEE. Trimming took off 4 bases at V and 5 bases at J, with 21 bases between the two ends. The CDR3 has 16 residues. CDR3: CASSQGGTGRGYGYTF. CDR3 coding DNA: TGTGCCAGCAGCCAAGGGGGTACAGGAAGGGGGTATGGCTACACCTTC.

The chain employs TRBV7-9 and TRBJ2-7; D is perhaps TRBD1 (6 bases). Germline CDR1 SEHNR, CDR2 FQNEAQ (reference sequence). There are 14 residues in the CDR3. Trimming shortened V by 5 bases and J by 3 bases, and 14 bases separated the two germline ends. CDR3 DNA: TGTGCCAGCAGCCCTTCCGACAGGCTCTACGAGCAGTACTTC. It encodes CASSPSDRLYEQYF.

This clone has more than one count but fewer than ten. This chain connects TRBV12-5 to TRBJ2-5, with a weak D call TRBD1 (5 bases). This CDR3 is 13 amino acids long. The V end was cut by 5 bases, the J end by 7 bases, with 14 bases between. Per the germline V gene, CDR1 is LGHNT and CDR2 is FRNRAP. The CDR3 region is CASGTGPDRTQYF. CDR3 DNA sequence: TGTGCTAGTGGTACAGGTCCTGATAGGACCCAGTACTTC.